This T cell receptor (beta chain) was sequenced during a study of shared clonotypes between healthy human individuals. Replicate PCRs for sorted subsets used approximately 190 ng DNA; this equaled 25,000 to 35,000 T cell genomes. Original data processing: Junction-only sequences produced by ImmunoSEQ had no quality scores, so filtering differed. Sequencing used immunoSEQ multiplex PCR; TCRdb keeps in-frame clones, though not all of them. That table supplies the V and J calls and clone size; D and trimming were determined from the DNA. The sample contains over a million clones, about 76% of which appear only once. J gave up 3 bases and V 3 bases, and 5 bases lay outside the gene matches. Germline V lookup: CDR1 MGHDK, CDR2 SYGVNS. The CDR3 runs 15 residues. Donors, healthy HIV-negative adults, lacked recent acute infections or vaccinations. On this clone: Its antigen remains unknown.

Study-wide results and caveats: The study generally estimated greater richness for naive than memory subsets.

The sequenced sample was memory CD4+ T cells sorted from blood. Specified subset: CD45RA-negative fraction. The origin of this receptor is a man in his late teens or twenties in good health. The chain combines TRBV25-1 with TRBJ1-2, with 9 bases lining up with TRBD1. The CDR3 region is CASSDRRTGDYGYTF. In DNA, the CDR3 is TGTGCCAGCAGTGATCGGAGGACAGGGGACTATGGCTACACCTTC.